This T cell receptor beta chain was captured in a study of beta chain features in type 1 diabetes. Points from the study as a whole: Insertions at VDJ junctions were less frequent in type 1 diabetes patients. These patients also deleted more nucleotides at the same junctions. Type 1 diabetes patients showed a moderate but significant shortening of TCRB CDR3s in all four CD4+ subsets.

Naive, central memory, regulatory and stem cell-like memory cells within the CD4+ compartment were sorted using CD45RO/CCR7/CD25/CD127/CD95/CD27. Sort purity for all populations was recorded as exceeding 98%. Isolated RNA was reverse transcribed in full, so expressed TCRB transcripts were sequenced. The protocol was immunoSEQ multiplex PCR, while the TCRdb copy is restricted to in-frame clones and leaves out a portion. Here the sample spans 350,000 to 450,000 clones, roughly 12% being singletons. With 7 bases removed from V and 2 bases from J, the gap between germline ends came to 11 bases. CDR3 size: 13 residues. CDR1 is ENHRY, CDR2 SYGVKD, per germline. There are a few counts of this clone. Its antigen remains unknown.

Sequencing was performed on naive CD4+ T cells from blood. The receptor was isolated from a young woman with type 1 diabetes. The chain carries TRBV10-3 and TRBJ1-1, with D possibly TRBD1 on 6 matching bases. Here the CDR3 DNA reads TGTGCCATCACCTACAGGGAAAACACTGAAGCTTTCTTT. Encoded protein: CAITYRENTEAFF.